This TCR beta chain derives from a study of early T cells in non-severe SARS-CoV-2 infection. Overall study results and limits: Database matching using VDJdb favored anti-spike CD8 responses, with private and CD4 specificities left missing.

Worth noting for this clonotype: Its antigen is still unknown.

Attachment of unique molecular identifiers was made to individual cDNA molecules. Using its own MiXCR run on the 5' RACE reads, TCRdb lists one record per CDR3 protein. The sample yields roughly 99,000 distinct CDR3 sequences, approximately 12% seen once. Sequenced here: whole blood, sampled at baseline. The TCR comes from an adult who was a healthcare worker with PCR-confirmed SARS-CoV-2 infection or an uninfected control (not recorded which).

CDR3 sequence reads: CASSSQRGRPYDEQFF. The CDR3 DNA follows: TGTGCCAGCAGCTCCCAGCGGGGTAGGCCTTACGATGAGCAGTTCTTC. The J gene is TRBJ2-1, the V gene TRBV7-3; 7 nucleotides line up with TRBD2. The V gene's germline CDR1 is SGHTA and CDR2 FQGTGA. The trim removed 4 bases at V and 8 bases at J, leaving 14 bases unmatched. The CDR3 is 16 amino acids.